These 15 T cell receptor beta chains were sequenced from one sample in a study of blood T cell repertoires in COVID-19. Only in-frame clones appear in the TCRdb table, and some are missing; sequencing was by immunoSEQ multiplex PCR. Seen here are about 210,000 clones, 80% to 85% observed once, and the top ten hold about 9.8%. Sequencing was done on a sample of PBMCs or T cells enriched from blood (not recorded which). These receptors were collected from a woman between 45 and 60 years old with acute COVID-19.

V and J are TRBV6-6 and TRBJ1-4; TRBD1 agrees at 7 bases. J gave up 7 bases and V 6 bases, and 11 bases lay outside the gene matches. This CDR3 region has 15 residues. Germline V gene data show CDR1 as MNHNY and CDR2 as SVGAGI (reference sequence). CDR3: CASRGQTGWSEKLFF. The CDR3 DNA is TGTGCCAGCAGGGGACAGACAGGGTGGTCTGAAAAACTGTTTTTT.

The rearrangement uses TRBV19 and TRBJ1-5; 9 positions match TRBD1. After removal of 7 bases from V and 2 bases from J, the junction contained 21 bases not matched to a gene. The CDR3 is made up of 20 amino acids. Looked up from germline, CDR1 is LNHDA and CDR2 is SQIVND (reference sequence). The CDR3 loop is CASTLNHDRGVSRGNQPQHF. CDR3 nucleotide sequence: TGTGCCAGTACTCTAAACCATGACAGGGGGGTTTCGCGGGGCAATCAGCCCCAGCATTTT.

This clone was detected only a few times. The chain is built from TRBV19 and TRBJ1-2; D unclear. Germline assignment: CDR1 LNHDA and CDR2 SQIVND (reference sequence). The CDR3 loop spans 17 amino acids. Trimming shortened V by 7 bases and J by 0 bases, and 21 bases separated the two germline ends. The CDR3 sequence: CASNNGITDGTNYGYTF. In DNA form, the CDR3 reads TGTGCCAGTAATAACGGGATAACGGACGGAACTAACTATGGCTACACCTTC. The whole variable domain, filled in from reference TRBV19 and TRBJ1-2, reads DGGITQSPKYLFRKEGQNVTLSCEQNLNHDAMYWYRQDPGQGLRLIYYSQIVNDFQKGDIAEGYSVSREKKESFPLTVTSAQKNPTAFYLCASNNGITDGTNYGYTFGSGTRLTVV.

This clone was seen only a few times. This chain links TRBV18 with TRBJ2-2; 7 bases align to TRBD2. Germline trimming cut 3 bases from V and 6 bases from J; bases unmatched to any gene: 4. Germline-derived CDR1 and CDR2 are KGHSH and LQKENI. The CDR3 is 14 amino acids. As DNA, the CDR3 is TGTGCCAGCTCACCGCGGGAGCGCGCCGGGGAGCTGTTTTTT. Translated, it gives CASSPRERAGELFF.

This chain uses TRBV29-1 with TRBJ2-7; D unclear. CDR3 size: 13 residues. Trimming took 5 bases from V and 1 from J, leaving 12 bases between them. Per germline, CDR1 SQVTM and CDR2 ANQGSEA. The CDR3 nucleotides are TGCAGCGTTAGACATTCGTATTCCTACGAGCAGTACTTC. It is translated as CSVRHSYSYEQYF.

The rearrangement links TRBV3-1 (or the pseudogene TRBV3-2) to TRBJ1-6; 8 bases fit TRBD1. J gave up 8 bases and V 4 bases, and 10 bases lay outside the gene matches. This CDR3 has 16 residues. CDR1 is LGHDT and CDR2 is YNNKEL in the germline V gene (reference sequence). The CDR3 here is CASSPSRTGRDSPLHF. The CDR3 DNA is TGTGCCAGCAGCCCTTCTAGGACAGGGCGGGATTCACCCCTCCACTTT.

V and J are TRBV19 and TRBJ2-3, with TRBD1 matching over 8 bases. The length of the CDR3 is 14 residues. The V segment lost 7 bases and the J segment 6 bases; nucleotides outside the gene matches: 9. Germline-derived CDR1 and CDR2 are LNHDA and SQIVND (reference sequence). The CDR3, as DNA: TGTGCCAGTACGGACAGGGAATTGTTGGATACGCAGTATTTT. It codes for CASTDRELLDTQYF.

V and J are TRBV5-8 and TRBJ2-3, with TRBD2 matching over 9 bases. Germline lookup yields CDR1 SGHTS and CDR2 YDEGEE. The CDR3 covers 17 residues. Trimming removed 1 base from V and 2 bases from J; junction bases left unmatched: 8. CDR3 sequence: CASSLLAGSTYTDTQYF. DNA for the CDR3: TGTGCCAGCAGCTTGCTAGCGGGAAGTACTTACACAGATACGCAGTATTTT.

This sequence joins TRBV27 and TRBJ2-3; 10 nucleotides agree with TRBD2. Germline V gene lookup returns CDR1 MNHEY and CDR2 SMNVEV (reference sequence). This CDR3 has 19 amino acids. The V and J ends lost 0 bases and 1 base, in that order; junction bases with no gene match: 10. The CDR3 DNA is TGTGCCAGCAGTTTATCTCGCCTAGCGGGGGAACTACGCACAGATACGCAGTATTTT. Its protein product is CASSLSRLAGELRTDTQYF.

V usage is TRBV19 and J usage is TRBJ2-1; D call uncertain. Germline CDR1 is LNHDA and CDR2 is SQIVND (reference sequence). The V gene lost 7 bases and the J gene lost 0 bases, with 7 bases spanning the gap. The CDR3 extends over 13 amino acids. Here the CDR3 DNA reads TGTGCCAGTATTAAGAGCTCCTACAATGAGCAGTTCTTC. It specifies CASIKSSYNEQFF.

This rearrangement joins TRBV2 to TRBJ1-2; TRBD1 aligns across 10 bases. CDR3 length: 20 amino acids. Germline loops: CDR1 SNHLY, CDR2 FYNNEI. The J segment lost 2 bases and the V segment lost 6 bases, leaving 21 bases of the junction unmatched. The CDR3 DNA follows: TGTGCCAGCAGAGAATCCTCCGGGACAGGGGTTTGGCGGGGCAACTATGGCTACACCTTC. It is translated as CASRESSGTGVWRGNYGYTF.

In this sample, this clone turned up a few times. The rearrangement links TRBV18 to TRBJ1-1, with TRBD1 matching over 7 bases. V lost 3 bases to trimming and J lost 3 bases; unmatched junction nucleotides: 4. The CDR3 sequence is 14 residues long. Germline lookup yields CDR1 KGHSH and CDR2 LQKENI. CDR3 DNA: TGTGCCAGCTCACCCACCCAGGGGGACACTGAAGCTTTCTTT. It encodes CASSPTQGDTEAFF.

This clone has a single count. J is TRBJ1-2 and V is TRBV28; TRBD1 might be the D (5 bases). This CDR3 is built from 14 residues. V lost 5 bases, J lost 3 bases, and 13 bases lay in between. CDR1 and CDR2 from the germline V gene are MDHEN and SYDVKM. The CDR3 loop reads CASSPAGEDYGYTF. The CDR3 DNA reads TGTGCCAGCAGTCCGGCGGGGGAGGACTATGGCTACACCTTC.

CDR3 in amino acids: CASSFRDRQLSEQYF. The CDR3 nucleotides are TGTGCCAGCAGCTTCCGGGACAGACAACTAAGCGAGCAGTACTTC. This chain links TRBV3-1 (or the pseudogene TRBV3-2) with TRBJ2-7; 7 bases map to TRBD1. Germline V gene sequence: CDR1 LGHDT, CDR2 YNNKEL (reference sequence). J lost 6 bases, V lost 5 bases, and 13 bases had no gene match. CDR3 length equals 15 residues.

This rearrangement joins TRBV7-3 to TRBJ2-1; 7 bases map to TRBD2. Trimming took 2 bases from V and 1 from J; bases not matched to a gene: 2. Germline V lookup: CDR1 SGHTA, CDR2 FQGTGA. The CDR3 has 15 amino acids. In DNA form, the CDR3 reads TGTGCCAGCAGCTTAGGCGGGAGATCCTACAATGAGCAGTTCTTC. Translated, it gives CASSLGGRSYNEQFF.